Presented here are 30 T cell receptor beta chains from one specimen sequenced in a study of blood T cells in healthy people across ages. The use of a sample-barcoded 5' primer and a J-beta primer mix characterized a second PCR of roughly 7 to 11 cycles. A single record per CDR3 protein comes from TCRdb applying MiXCR to the 5' RACE reads. The sample has 650,000 to 1,000,000 distinct CDR3 sequences, under 40% seen once. Source material: blood. The receptors were gathered from a man between 18 and 29 years old in good health.

With regard to this clonotype: A much larger clone differs by one base, so this may be a read error. This sequence joins TRBV4-2 and TRBJ2-7; no firm D call. CDR1 and CDR2 from the germline V gene are LGHNA and YNFKEQ. The CDR3 length is 14 residues. The germline V and J ends were trimmed by 3 bases and 0 bases, with 9 bases remaining between them. In DNA form, the CDR3 reads TGTGCCAGCAGCCACGCGCAGAACTCCTACGAGCAGTACTTC. This translates into CASSHAQNSYEQYF.

This clonotype was observed a few times. The rearrangement uses TRBV7-3 and TRBJ1-1, with D tentatively TRBD1 (5 bases). CDR3 size: 14 residues. Trimming removed 5 bases from V and 3 bases from J, with 13 bases in between. CDR1 SGHTA and CDR2 FQGTGA come from the germline V gene. The CDR3 region is CASSLQGDDTEAFF. In nucleotides, the CDR3 is TGTGCCAGCAGCCTTCAGGGAGATGACACTGAAGCTTTCTTT.

The genes are TRBV28 and TRBJ2-3; D call uncertain. Germline CDR1 MDHEN, CDR2 SYDVKM. Trimming stripped 10 bases from V and 2 bases from J, with 10 bases between. CDR3 length: 12 residues. The chain's CDR3 is CATDSNTDTQYF. The DNA of the CDR3 is TGTGCCACCGACTCTAACACAGATACGCAGTATTTT.

This clonotype has just a few counts. The genes are TRBV28 and TRBJ2-1; 8 bases fit TRBD2. Trimming at V came to 6 bases and at J to 6 bases, leaving 13 bases not matched to a gene. The CDR3 spans 16 residues. Germline lookup yields CDR1 MDHEN and CDR2 SYDVKM. The CDR3 loop is CASSTPGGPRVNEQFF. The DNA for the CDR3 is TGTGCCAGCAGCACCCCGGGGGGGCCTCGTGTCAATGAGCAGTTCTTC.

This clonotype came up a few times. V gene TRBV14 combines with J gene TRBJ1-2, with 8 bases that match TRBD1. Germline values: CDR1 SGHDN, CDR2 FVKESK. The CDR3 runs to 15 residues. V gave up 4 bases and J gave up 3 bases; unmatched junction bases: 7. CDR3 bases: TGTGCCAGCAGCCGAAGACAGGGGATGGACTATGGCTACACCTTC. Translation gives CASSRRQGMDYGYTF.

This clonotype came up a few times. The V and J genes are TRBV6-6 and TRBJ1-4; D gene unclear. Trimming shortened V by 2 bases and J by 5 bases, and 3 bases separated the two germline ends. Germline V gene lookup returns CDR1 MNHNY and CDR2 SVGAGI (reference sequence). The CDR3 loop spans 12 amino acids. The CDR3 here is CASSYGNEKLFF. Here the CDR3 DNA reads TGTGCCAGCAGTTACGGAAATGAAAAACTGTTTTTT.

This clonotype was counted between two and nine times. The chain has TRBV12-3 or TRBV12-4 and TRBJ1-2, with no clear D. This CDR3 contains 14 residues. V lost 6 bases and J 6 bases, leaving 17 bases between the germline ends. The chain's CDR3 is CASSVDGSVNGYTF. Here the CDR3 DNA reads TGTGCCAGCAGCGTCGACGGTTCCGTAAATGGCTACACCTTC.

As to this clonotype: This could be a read error, since a much larger clone is one nucleotide away. The chain is built from TRBV20-1 and TRBJ2-5; unclear D gene. The CDR3 has 11 amino acids. Germline CDR1 reads DFQATT; CDR2 reads SNEGSKA (reference sequence). The CDR3: CNASQQETQYF. CDR3 coding DNA: TGCAATGCGAGCCAACAAGAGACCCAGTACTTC.

This clonotype was seen repeatedly, ten times or more. The chain is built from TRBV20-1 and TRBJ2-7; D is tentatively TRBD1 or TRBD2 (6 bases each). This CDR3 is built from 11 residues. Germline lookup yields CDR1 DFQATT and CDR2 SNEGSKA (reference sequence). Trimming left V 6 bases short and J 3 bases short, with 9 bases between. In DNA form, the CDR3 reads TGCAGTGCCGGGGGCGGCTACGAGCAGTACTTC. Protein product: CSAGGGYEQYF.

The chain couples TRBV7-6 to TRBJ2-7; 8 nucleotides align to TRBD1. The CDR3 loop spans 15 amino acids. V shed 7 bases and J 1 base; nucleotides not matched to a gene: 9. The germline V gene has CDR1 SGHVS and CDR2 FNYEAQ. In nucleotides, the CDR3 is TGTGCCAGCACCTCAGGGGGCGGCCGATCCTACGAGCAGTACTTC. Translating it yields CASTSGGGRSYEQYF.

The genes are TRBV9 and TRBJ2-2; the D gene is possibly TRBD1 (6 bases). V was clipped by 7 bases and J by 1 base, with 17 bases between them. This CDR3 spans 16 amino acids. Germline V gene data show CDR1 as SGDLS and CDR2 as YYNGEE. DNA of the CDR3: TGTGCCAGCGGAACTCAACCGGGACAGAACACCGGGGAGCTGTTTTTT. Protein: CASGTQPGQNTGELFF.

This clonotype appeared many times. This rearrangement joins TRBV7-2 to TRBJ1-2; D is ambiguous. This CDR3 contains 13 residues. Germline CDR1 and CDR2: SGHTA and FQGNSA. Trimming cost V 1 base and J 8 bases, with 11 bases left between them. DNA of the CDR3: TGTGCCAGCAGCTTAGAGACCAGGACGGGCTACACCTTC. Amino acid sequence: CASSLETRTGYTF. Full variable domain (rest looked up from reference TRBV7-2 and TRBJ1-2): GAGVSQSPSNKVTEKGKDVELRCDPISGHTALYWYRQSLGQGLEFLIYFQGNSAPDKSGLPSDRFSAERTGGSVSTLTIQRTQQEDSAVYLCASSLETRTGYTFGSGTRLTVV.

This clonotype appeared once. This sequence may be a read error, since a much larger clone differs from it by one base. The chain employs TRBV5-5 and TRBJ2-7; 9 bases are shared with TRBD2. The germline CDR1 and CDR2 sequences are SGHKS and YYEKEE (reference sequence). The CDR3 totals 16 residues. V was clipped by 4 bases and J by 7 bases; unmatched bases: 15. CDR3 residues: CASSPLAGSSCNEQYF. In nucleotides, the CDR3 is TGTGCCAGCAGCCCGCTAGCGGGGAGCTCCTGCAATGAGCAGTACTTC. The full variable domain, completed using reference TRBV5-5 and TRBJ2-7, is DAGVTQSPTHLIKTRGQQVTLRCSPISGHKSVSWYQQVLGQGPQFIFQYYEKEERGRGNFPDRFSARQFPNYSSELNVNALLLGDSALYLCASSPLAGSSCNEQYFGPGTRLTVT.

A remark on this clonotype: At one of its ends the junction is not consistent with the germline gene, which may arise from a read error. This chain uses TRBV7-8 with TRBJ2-7; TRBD1 agrees at 9 bases. The J call is in doubt because the DNA end fits TRBJ2-5 better. This CDR3 contains 14 residues. Germline V gene data show CDR1 as SGHVS and CDR2 as FQNEAQ. The CDR3 coding sequence is TGTGCCGGCAGCTTAGGGACAGGGTTGAAGACCCAGTACTTC. The encoded protein is CAGSLGTGLKTQYF.

This clonotype has more than one count but fewer than ten. The chain combines TRBV5-1 with TRBJ2-1; 10 nucleotides agree with TRBD2. Germline CDR1 reads SGHRS; CDR2 reads YFSETQ. J lost 4 bases, V lost 3 bases, and 4 bases had no gene match. The CDR3 runs 15 residues. The CDR3 reads CASSWASGGYNEQFF. The CDR3 DNA reads as TGCGCCAGCAGCTGGGCTAGCGGGGGTTACAATGAGCAGTTCTTC.

This clonotype appeared a few times. The chain is built from TRBV6-2 or TRBV6-3 and TRBJ2-7; D is undetermined. The CDR3 is 13 amino acids. V was shortened by 0 bases and J by 2 bases, with 5 bases between the two germline ends. Germline V CDR1 and CDR2: MNHEY, SVGEGT. The CDR3 DNA is TGTGCCAGCAGTTACTCAGAACCCTACGAGCAGTACTTC. This translates into CASSYSEPYEQYF.

With respect to this clonotype: This may be a read error, as it is one base from a much larger clone. This chain links TRBV25-1 with TRBJ2-3, with TRBD1 as a possible D gene (6 bases). This CDR3 is built from 16 residues. From germline, CDR1 is MGHDK and CDR2 SYGVNS. V lost 1 base to trimming and J lost 8 bases, with 19 bases between them. In DNA, the CDR3 is TGTGCCAGCAGTGAATTCCCGGACAGTCGAGGGGGTACGCAGTATTTT. Protein: CASSEFPDSRGGTQYF.

This chain's CDR3 is CASSGEENYGYTF. CDR3 nucleotide sequence: TGTGCCAGCAGTGGCGAGGAGAATTATGGCTACACCTTC. The gene calls are TRBV2 and TRBJ1-2; D remains ambiguous. The V end lost 4 bases, the J end lost 5 bases, and 11 bases lay between the germline ends. Germline lookup yields CDR1 SNHLY and CDR2 FYNNEI. The CDR3 consists of 13 residues.

This rearrangement joins TRBV2 to TRBJ2-3; D gene uncertain. V gave up 1 base and J gave up 2 bases, with 4 bases separating them. The CDR3 length is 13 residues. Germline values: CDR1 SNHLY, CDR2 FYNNEI. The CDR3, as DNA: TGTGCCAGCAGTGAAGAGATCACAGATACGCAGTATTTT. The encoded protein is CASSEEITDTQYF.

The rearrangement uses TRBV20-1 and TRBJ1-1, with 9 bases matching TRBD1. The CDR3 runs 16 residues. V was pared by 3 bases and J by 0 bases, with 8 bases of the junction left unmatched. Per germline, CDR1 DFQATT and CDR2 SNEGSKA (reference sequence). CDR3 residues: CSASLGQGLMNTEAFF. The CDR3 nucleotides read TGCAGTGCTAGCTTAGGACAGGGGCTCATGAACACTGAAGCTTTCTTT.

This clonotype came up many times. The chain is built from TRBV20-1 and TRBJ2-7; D gene uncertain. This CDR3 spans 11 amino acids. The germline V gene encodes CDR1 DFQATT and CDR2 SNEGSKA (reference sequence). Trimming stripped 6 bases from V and 5 bases from J, with 11 bases between. CDR3 nucleotides: TGCAGTGCGGCTAGGAGCGACGAGCAGTACTTC. It specifies CSAARSDEQYF.

The chain employs TRBV4-3 and TRBJ2-2, with D possibly being TRBD1 (5 bases). The germline V and J ends were trimmed by 4 bases and 2 bases, with 17 bases remaining between them. CDR1 and CDR2 (germline): LGHNA, YSLEER. The CDR3 totals 17 residues. The CDR3 protein is CASSPGEETANTGELFF. Written as DNA, the CDR3 is TGCGCCAGCAGCCCCGGAGAAGAGACAGCCAACACCGGGGAGCTGTTTTTT.

CDR3 DNA: TGTGCCAGCAGTCCCACAGGGGCCTCTGGAAACACCATATATTTT. Encoded protein: CASSPTGASGNTIYF. The chain joins TRBV7-2 to TRBJ1-3, with TRBD1 matching over 7 bases. In germline, CDR1 is SGHTA, CDR2 FQGNSA. This CDR3 contains 15 residues. The V segment lost 6 bases and the J segment 0 bases; nucleotides outside the gene matches: 5.

Only a few counts were recorded for this clonotype. The V and J genes are TRBV4-2 and TRBJ1-4; 8 bases line up with TRBD1. This CDR3 spans 17 amino acids. CDR1 is LGHNA and CDR2 is YNFKEQ in the germline V gene. V gave up 0 bases and J gave up 8 bases; unmatched junction bases: 11. The CDR3 DNA follows: TGTGCCAGCAGCCAAGAACAGTCTCGGACAGGGAGGGAAAAACTGTTTTTT. This sequence encodes CASSQEQSRTGREKLFF.

This clonotype was seen more than once but under ten times. The rearrangement uses TRBV4-1 and TRBJ2-5, with 16 nucleotides matching TRBD2. Losses at the gene ends were 4 bases for V and 6 bases for J; bases not matched to a gene: 11. The CDR3 has 18 amino acids. Germline CDR1 is MGHRA and CDR2 is YSYEKL. DNA of the CDR3: TGCGCCAGCAGCCGGACCGGGACTAGCGGGGGGGCTTACCAGACCCAGTACTTC. Its protein product is CASSRTGTSGGAYQTQYF.

This clonotype was recorded at least ten times. CDR3 protein: CSARSITDGNEQYF. In DNA, the CDR3 is TGCAGTGCTAGATCGATAACGGACGGGAACGAGCAGTACTTC. The V and J genes are TRBV20-1 and TRBJ2-7; a weak D match, TRBD2 (5 bases). Between the trimmed V and J ends, which lost 2 bases and 5 bases, there was a span of 16 bases. The CDR3 runs to 14 residues. Germline V gene data show CDR1 as DFQATT and CDR2 as SNEGSKA (reference sequence).

This clonotype showed up just a few times. This rearrangement joins TRBV5-1 to TRBJ2-7, with a weak D call TRBD2 (6 bases). Trimming shortened V by 4 bases and J by 0 bases, and 14 bases separated the two germline ends. Germline assignment: CDR1 SGHRS and CDR2 YFSETQ. The CDR3 sequence is 15 residues long. The CDR3 nucleotides are TGCGCCAGCAGCCCCGGGGGATTGAGCTCCTACGAGCAGTACTTC. It translates to CASSPGGLSSYEQYF.

This clonotype has just one count. J is TRBJ2-1 and V is TRBV6-5; D remains ambiguous. Germline lookup yields CDR1 MNHEY and CDR2 SVGAGI. The CDR3 has 15 amino acids. V gave up 7 bases and J gave up 2 bases, with 15 bases separating them. CDR3 region: CASTGGPLAYNEQFF. The CDR3 DNA reads as TGTGCCAGCACCGGCGGACCGCTGGCCTACAATGAGCAGTTCTTC.

This clonotype was detected only a few times. V gene TRBV15 combines with J gene TRBJ2-5, with D perhaps being TRBD1 or TRBD2 (5 bases each). CDR1 is LNHNV, CDR2 YYDKDF, per germline (reference sequence). The CDR3 length is 14 residues. V lost 5 bases to trimming and J lost 1 base, with 11 bases between them. The CDR3 DNA reads TGTGCCACCAGCGGAGCAGGGAGCCAAGAGACCCAGTACTTC. It codes for CATSGAGSQETQYF.

The V and J genes are TRBV5-5 and TRBJ1-2; D is uncertain. CDR3 length: 12 amino acids. The V end was cut by 1 base, the J end by 9 bases, with 10 bases between. Per germline, CDR1 SGHKS and CDR2 YYEKEE (reference sequence). CDR3 in amino acids: CASSLRAGSYTF. The CDR3 DNA is TGTGCCAGCAGCTTGCGGGCGGGTAGCTACACCTTC.